The 2 T cell receptor beta chains in this list originate from one sample, sequenced in a study of human T cells and chemical hapten exposure. MiXCR was run by TCRdb on the RACE reads, yielding one entry per CDR3 protein. Among tens of thousands of distinct CDR3 sequences listed, 8% to 10% were seen once. Time point noted: pre-sensitization, week 0. Described treatment: therapeutic diphenylcyclopropenone sensitization with weekly scalp DPC. This sample comprised whole blood, obtained in connection with sensitization to the hapten diphenylcyclopropenone (DPC). The source is a woman in her thirties or forties with alopecia areata. Some clones in this sample may be carry-over from other donors' samples.

This clonotype was counted a few times. The genes are TRBV10-3 and TRBJ2-7; the match to TRBD1 covers 7 bases. The CDR3 is made up of 15 amino acids. Germline V gene sequence: CDR1 ENHRY, CDR2 SYGVKD. Trimming took 4 bases from V and 8 from J; bases not matched to a gene: 14. The CDR3 is CAISATRGSQSKQYF. CDR3 bases: TGTGCCATCAGTGCCACCAGGGGGTCCCAAAGTAAGCAGTACTTC.

The rearrangement uses TRBV27 and TRBJ1-5; D not resolved. The CDR3 contains 13 residues. Germline V lookup: CDR1 MNHEY, CDR2 SMNVEV (reference sequence). V was cut by 2 bases and J by 5 bases, with 7 bases left in between. The DNA of the CDR3 is TGTGCCAGCAGTTTAGACAAGGATCAGCCCCAGCATTTT. This sequence encodes CASSLDKDQPQHF.